The next 19 T cell receptor beta chains were all read from a single sample in a study of T-cell reconstitution after alpha-beta-depleted transplantation in children. Unique molecular identifiers were incorporated during preparation of the TCRbeta library. TCRdb re-derived calls from the PCR reads in MiXCR, one entry per CDR3 protein. Among 65,000 to 90,000 distinct CDR3 sequences listed, approximately 11% were seen once. This specimen was PBMCs, taken before TCRalphabeta/CD19-depleted stem cell transplant. The source of these receptors is a boy aged 5-17 years with acute myeloid leukemia, due to receive a stem cell transplant.

V and J are TRBV4-2 and TRBJ2-3; D unclear. CDR3 length: 14 residues. Trimming took off 0 bases at V and 2 bases at J, with 6 bases between the two ends. Germline-derived CDR1 and CDR2 are LGHNA and YNFKEQ. CDR3 sequence: CASSQDRHTDTQYF. DNA of the CDR3: TGTGCCAGCAGCCAAGACAGACACACAGATACGCAGTATTTT.

This clonotype was recorded many times. The chain joins TRBV3-1 to TRBJ1-3; 9 nucleotides match TRBD1. With 8 bases clipped from V and 0 bases from J, the junction kept 8 bases outside the gene matches. The CDR3 covers 16 residues. Per germline, CDR1 LGHDT and CDR2 YNNKEL (reference sequence). CDR3 nucleotide sequence: TGTGCCAGCGTCGGGACAGGGCGCTCCTCTGGAAACACCATATATTTT. Translated, it gives CASVGTGRSSGNTIYF.

This clonotype was found many times. The CDR3 reads CASSYANQPQHF. CDR3 coding DNA: TGTGCCAGCAGTTACGCTAATCAGCCCCAGCATTTT. The gene calls are TRBV6-5 and TRBJ1-5; D call uncertain. The CDR3 extends over 12 amino acids. Looked up from germline, CDR1 is MNHEY and CDR2 is SVGAGI. Trimming took off 2 bases at V and 4 bases at J, with 3 bases between the two ends.

This clonotype was detected many times. The chain uses TRBV4-1 and TRBJ2-1; 8 nucleotides line up with TRBD1. The CDR3 totals 16 residues. V lost 4 bases to trimming and J lost 3 bases; unmatched junction nucleotides: 8. Germline CDR1 is MGHRA and CDR2 is YSYEKL. CDR3 sequence (DNA): TGCGCCAGCAGCCGTGGACCTACAGGGGGCTACAATGAGCAGTTCTTC. It yields the protein CASSRGPTGGYNEQFF.

This clonotype has a count of ten or more. The V call is TRBV5-6, the J call TRBJ2-1; D call uncertain. The germline CDR1 and CDR2 sequences are SGHDT and YYEEEE. There are 11 residues in the CDR3. V was shortened by 4 bases and J by 3 bases, with 2 bases between the two germline ends. The CDR3 loop is CASSDYNEQFF. DNA for the CDR3: TGTGCCAGCAGCGACTACAATGAGCAGTTCTTC.

The rearrangement links TRBV27 to TRBJ2-1, with D maybe TRBD2 (5 bases). The CDR3 loop spans 18 amino acids. Germline CDR1 MNHEY, CDR2 SMNVEV (reference sequence). V was trimmed by 0 bases and J by 0 bases, leaving 15 bases between them. The CDR3 here is CASSLSVSAKFSYNEQFF. The DNA of the CDR3 is TGTGCCAGCAGTTTATCGGTTAGCGCCAAATTCTCCTACAATGAGCAGTTCTTC.

This clonotype occurred many times. This chain joins TRBV2 and TRBJ2-6, with D perhaps TRBD2 (5 bases). V lost 5 bases, J lost 2 bases, and 19 bases lay in between. Germline V gene sequence: CDR1 SNHLY, CDR2 FYNNEI. The CDR3 consists of 18 residues. The CDR3 loop reads CASSQRSPSGTGANVLTF. In DNA form, the CDR3 reads TGTGCCAGCAGTCAACGAAGCCCCTCGGGGACTGGGGCCAACGTCCTGACTTTC.

This clonotype has at least ten counts. The rearrangement uses TRBV30 and TRBJ2-1, with D tentatively TRBD2 (6 bases). The CDR3 loop spans 13 amino acids. Germline CDR1 and CDR2: GTSNPN and SVGIG (reference sequence). V gave up 1 base and J gave up 10 bases, with 14 bases separating them. The CDR3 DNA reads as TGTGCCTGGAGTGGAGCAGCTCGGGGGGAGCAGTTCTTC. It yields the protein CAWSGAARGEQFF.

This clonotype has ten or more counts. V is TRBV6-2 or TRBV6-3 and J is TRBJ2-5; the D is unclear. This CDR3 comprises 11 residues. Germline loops: CDR1 MNHEY, CDR2 SVGEGT. V was trimmed by 2 bases and J by 5 bases, leaving 3 bases between them. DNA for the CDR3: TGTGCCAGCAGTTACCCGGAGACCCAGTACTTC. Its translation: CASSYPETQYF.

Ten or more counts support this clonotype. The chain uses TRBV7-2 and TRBJ2-1, with 12 bases lining up with TRBD2. Germline loops: CDR1 SGHTA, CDR2 FQGNSA. V trimming: 1 base; J trimming: 6 bases; junction bases outside the gene matches: 1. The CDR3 runs 15 residues. CDR3 in DNA: TGTGCCAGCAGCTTAGGACTAGCGGGGGTCAATGAGCAGTTCTTC. Protein: CASSLGLAGVNEQFF.

At least ten counts were recorded for this clonotype. The CDR3 DNA reads TGCAGTGCTAGTTCGGGGGCAGATCCTCGGGGCACAGATACGCAGTATTTT. Translated: CSASSGADPRGTDTQYF. The gene calls are TRBV20-1 and TRBJ2-3; the D call may be TRBD1 or TRBD2 (6 bases each). CDR1 and CDR2 (germline): DFQATT, SNEGSKA (reference sequence). The CDR3 totals 17 residues. The V end lost 3 bases, the J end lost 1 base, and 20 bases lay between the germline ends.

This clonotype was counted at least ten times. The chain recombines TRBV25-1 with TRBJ2-7, with 10 bases aligning to TRBD2. In germline, CDR1 is MGHDK, CDR2 SYGVNS. V was clipped by 4 bases and J by 5 bases; unmatched bases: 14. The CDR3 runs to 17 residues. This CDR3 reads CASSAKIAGGSGDEQYF. CDR3 DNA sequence: TGTGCCAGCAGTGCCAAGATAGCGGGAGGTTCCGGCGACGAGCAGTACTTC.

This clonotype was seen at least ten times. The chain recombines TRBV25-1 with TRBJ1-1; the D gene is possibly TRBD1 (5 bases). The CDR3 is made up of 10 amino acids. Trimming took 6 bases from V and 6 from J, leaving 5 bases between them. Germline V gene lookup returns CDR1 MGHDK and CDR2 SYGVNS. In DNA, the CDR3 is TGTGCCAGCAGGGGGGCTGAAGCTTTCTTT. Its protein product is CASRGAEAFF. Complete variable domain (other parts from reference TRBV25-1 and TRBJ1-1): EADIYQTPRYLVIGTGKKITLECSQTMGHDKMYWYQQDPGMELHLIHYSYGVNSTEKGDLSSESTVSRIRTEHFPLTLESARPSHTSQYLCASRGAEAFFGQGTRLTVV.

This clonotype was recorded many times. This rearrangement joins TRBV5-1 to TRBJ1-1; no reliable D call. V gave up 5 bases and J gave up 3 bases, with 17 bases separating them. The CDR3 has 15 amino acids. The germline V gene encodes CDR1 SGHRS and CDR2 YFSETQ. Written as DNA, the CDR3 is TGCGCCAGCAGACTGGACGGGAATCGGGACACTGAAGCTTTCTTT. This sequence encodes CASRLDGNRDTEAFF. The variable domain in full, completed from reference TRBV5-1 and TRBJ1-1, reads KAGVTQTPRYLIKTRGQQVTLSCSPISGHRSVSWYQQTPGQGLQFLFEYFSETQRNKGNFPGRFSGRQFSNSRSEMNVSTLELGDSALYLCASRLDGNRDTEAFFGQGTRLTVV.

This clonotype was picked up many times. The chain combines TRBV7-2 with TRBJ1-6; the D is unclear. The V end was cut by 1 base, the J end by 9 bases, with 4 bases between. Germline V gene sequence: CDR1 SGHTA, CDR2 FQGNSA. The CDR3 runs to 12 residues. CDR3 protein: CASSLVGSPLHF. The CDR3 DNA reads TGTGCCAGCAGCTTAGTGGGTTCACCCCTCCACTTT.

In this sample, this clonotype turned up many times. The V call is TRBV5-1, the J call TRBJ2-3; the match to TRBD2 covers 9 bases. Unmatched junction bases numbered 3, after V lost 0 bases and J lost 4 bases. Germline CDR1 SGHRS, CDR2 YFSETQ. This CDR3 comprises 15 residues. CDR3 nucleotides: TGCGCCAGCAGCTTGGGACTAGCGGTTTCAGATACGCAGTATTTT. This codes for CASSLGLAVSDTQYF.

This clonotype was picked up a small number of times. The chain is built from TRBV6-5 and TRBJ2-7, with D possibly TRBD1 on 6 matching bases. Trimming stripped 5 bases from V and 3 bases from J, with 11 bases between. The CDR3 totals 13 residues. The germline gives CDR1 MNHEY, CDR2 SVGAGI. The CDR3 loop is CASSIEQGYEQYF. CDR3 DNA sequence: TGTGCCAGCAGTATCGAACAGGGCTACGAGCAGTACTTC.

This clonotype has a count of ten or more. The genes are TRBV12-3 or TRBV12-4 and TRBJ2-7; D remains unclear. Trimming left V 4 bases short and J 1 base short, with 11 bases between. The length of the CDR3 is 14 residues. The CDR3 protein is CASSSSRESYEQYF. CDR3 bases: TGTGCCAGCAGTTCCTCTAGGGAATCCTACGAGCAGTACTTC.

This clonotype appeared many times. This sequence joins TRBV7-2 and TRBJ2-5, with D uncertain. This CDR3 is 11 amino acids long. V was trimmed by 2 bases and J by 4 bases, leaving 2 bases between them. CDR1 and CDR2 (germline): SGHTA, FQGNSA. CDR3 in amino acids: CASSLIETQYF. The CDR3 region has the DNA TGTGCCAGCAGCTTAATAGAGACCCAGTACTTC.